Listed below are T cell receptor beta chains from one sample, sequenced in a study of PD-1 blockade in mismatch repair-deficient tumors. Clones were sequenced by immunoSEQ multiplex PCR, and TCRdb holds only the in-frame ones, with some missing. The profile shows under 75,000 clones, around 89% of them singletons. Material: peripheral blood, obtained 52 weeks after starting pembrolizumab. Receptors were obtained from an adult with mismatch repair-deficient cancer. Both conserved end residues are part of each CDR3. Fields, in order: V gene, CDR3 protein.

v_gene: TRBV20-1; CDR3aa: CSGRVAYEQYF
v_gene: TRBV4-1; CDR3aa: CASSQRLGYEQYF
v_gene: TRBV11-3; CDR3aa: CASRLTGTETYEQYF
v_gene: TRBV19; CDR3aa: CASSMSGMRQETQYF
v_gene: TRBV5-5; CDR3aa: CASSLVGHPAGELFF
v_gene: TRBV27; CDR3aa: CASSFTSRDEFTGELFF
v_gene: TRBV6-5; CDR3aa: CASSEVGYTF
v_gene: TRBV29-1; CDR3aa: CSVVLRALTDTQYF
v_gene: TRBV7-9; CDR3aa: CASSLLTGNTEAFF
v_gene: TRBV28; CDR3aa: CASSLGTGGRYEQYF
v_gene: TRBV30; CDR3aa: CAWSLGGNEQYF
v_gene: TRBV6-1; CDR3aa: CASSEEVAVGTDTQYF
v_gene: TRBV7-9; CDR3aa: CASSSGQGGGANVLTF
v_gene: TRBV5-6; CDR3aa: CASSWTTGELFF
v_gene: TRBV6-5; CDR3aa: CASSYQGENNEQFF
v_gene: TRBV11-2; CDR3aa: CASSSLGPEETQYF
v_gene: TRBV4-1; CDR3aa: CASSQSFQETQYF
v_gene: TRBV13; CDR3aa: CASSFAGPGSYEQYF
v_gene: TRBV29-1; CDR3aa: CSGLLRSSYNEQFF
v_gene: TRBV6-1; CDR3aa: CASRTSRGYTF
v_gene: TRBV28; CDR3aa: CASSLAVRSVYEQYF
v_gene: TRBV11-2; CDR3aa: CASRSTADTQYF
v_gene: TRBV18; CDR3aa: CASSPRAGQGFTDTQYF
v_gene: TRBV7-6; CDR3aa: CASSLEVAEGDTQYF
v_gene: TRBV7-2; CDR3aa: CASSLDERPGQGAYEQYF
v_gene: TRBV6-6; CDR3aa: CASSYSRAEVYEQYF
v_gene: TRBV5-1; CDR3aa: CASSLEAQGFQETQYF
v_gene: TRBV30; CDR3aa: CARDDPQGGIYEQYF
v_gene: TRBV4-1; CDR3aa: CASSRRDLIETNEQFF
v_gene: TRBV4-1; CDR3aa: CASSHAAGGQQKTQYF
v_gene: TRBV25-1; CDR3aa: CASSGRGRDEQYF
v_gene: TRBV27; CDR3aa: CASSLSGGAFYGYTF
v_gene: TRBV4-1; CDR3aa: CASSQVGTGTYEQYF
v_gene: TRBV21-1; CDR3aa: CAALRAEDSGNTIYF
v_gene: TRBV25-1; CDR3aa: CASSEFGVGGTYEQYF
v_gene: TRBV9; CDR3aa: CASSTPGGFRETQYF
v_gene: TRBV7-9; CDR3aa: CASSATQGAISSYNEQFF
v_gene: TRBV9; CDR3aa: CASSGADNQPQHF
v_gene: TRBV13; CDR3aa: CASSFGPRTDTQYF
v_gene: TRBV4-1; CDR3aa: CASSQGAAGGQPQHF
v_gene: TRBV11-2; CDR3aa: CASSSFFGTSYNEQFF
v_gene: TRBV4-1; CDR3aa: CASSQDQYSGANVLTF
v_gene: TRBV19; CDR3aa: CASSIPRSYEAFF
v_gene: TRBV30; CDR3aa: CAWMRRALGNEQFF
v_gene: TRBV7-9; CDR3aa: CASSTTGQGAWENIQYF
v_gene: TRBV4-3; CDR3aa: CASSQGGAGEGAYGYTF
v_gene: TRBV14; CDR3aa: CASSQTGGLVAQYF
v_gene: TRBV7-8; CDR3aa: CASSRGQGGQFF
v_gene: TRBV7-9; CDR3aa: CASSSGPSSYEQYF